These T cell receptor beta chains were read from a single sample in a study of cytomegalovirus exposure and HLA in healthy donors. This table comes from immunoSEQ multiplex PCR, and its TCRdb copy is limited to in-frame clones, with some not included. The table records some 170,000 clones, over 80% of them present only once. Sequencing used PBMCs. These receptors originate from a man aged 25-45 years in good health and CMV-seropositive. Each CDR3 is given with its conserved first and last residue. The order of the fields is D gene, clone size, V gene, J gene, CDR3 DNA, CDR3 protein. D genes are given only for firm matches. Part of the rows lack a size; the others show once, few, many or a class for expanded clones.

D gene: TRBD1
clone size: once
V gene: TRBV4-1
J gene: TRBJ2-7
CDR3 DNA: TGCGCCAGCAGCGGTCGACAGGGGATCATCTACGAGCAGTACTTC
CDR3 protein: CASSGRQGIIYEQYF

D gene: NA
clone size: few
V gene: TRBV7-6
J gene: TRBJ1-6
CDR3 DNA: TGTGCCAGCAGCCTCGGTCAGGGGCTGGGTTCACCCCTCCACTTT
CDR3 protein: CASSLGQGLGSPLHF

D gene: NA
clone size: NA
V gene: TRBV5-1
J gene: TRBJ1-2
CDR3 DNA: TGCGCCAGCAGCTCGACACAGGGAGTCGGTGGCTACACCTTC
CDR3 protein: CASSSTQGVGGYTF

D gene: NA
clone size: NA
V gene: TRBV5-6
J gene: TRBJ2-7
CDR3 DNA: TGTGCCAGCAGTTCTCCAACGAGGAGCTCCTACGAGCAGTACTTC
CDR3 protein: CASSSPTRSSYEQYF

D gene: NA
clone size: NA
V gene: TRBV5-4
J gene: TRBJ1-6
CDR3 DNA: TGTGCCAGCAGCATCGGGGGGGGGAGCTCCTATAATTCACCCCTCCACTTT
CDR3 protein: CASSIGGGSSYNSPLHF

D gene: NA
clone size: NA
V gene: TRBV9
J gene: TRBJ1-5
CDR3 DNA: TGTGCCAGCAGCATTGACAGCGATCAGCCCCAGCATTTT
CDR3 protein: CASSIDSDQPQHF

D gene: TRBD1
clone size: NA
V gene: TRBV7-9
J gene: TRBJ2-1
CDR3 DNA: TGTGCCAGCAGCCCCCCAGACAGGGGGCACTACAATGAGCAGTTCTTC
CDR3 protein: CASSPPDRGHYNEQFF

D gene: TRBD1
clone size: once
V gene: TRBV7-9
J gene: TRBJ1-4
CDR3 DNA: TGTGCCAGCAGCTGGGACAGGGCCCCGGCTAATGAAAAACTGTTTTTT
CDR3 protein: CASSWDRAPANEKLFF

D gene: TRBD2
clone size: NA
V gene: TRBV5-5
J gene: TRBJ2-1
CDR3 DNA: TGTGCCAGTCCTGGGGCGGGGGGGGTCTACAATGAGCAGTTCTTC
CDR3 protein: CASPGAGGVYNEQFF

D gene: NA
clone size: once
V gene: TRBV7-9
J gene: TRBJ1-1
CDR3 DNA: TGTGCCAGCAGCTTAGATGAGGACAGACAAGCTTTCTTT
CDR3 protein: CASSLDEDRQAFF

D gene: NA
clone size: NA
V gene: TRBV5-1
J gene: TRBJ1-1
CDR3 DNA: TGCGCCAGCAGTTTCACAGGGAACACTGAAGCTTTCTTT
CDR3 protein: CASSFTGNTEAFF

D gene: NA
clone size: few
V gene: TRBV6-4
J gene: TRBJ2-3
CDR3 DNA: TGTGCCAGCAGTTCGGGACTTAGCGACACAGATACGCAGTATTTT
CDR3 protein: CASSSGLSDTDTQYF

D gene: TRBD2
clone size: NA
V gene: TRBV15
J gene: TRBJ2-3
CDR3 DNA: TGTGCCACCAGCAGAGATCCGGGTAGCGGGGGCGATACGCAGTATTTT
CDR3 protein: CATSRDPGSGGDTQYF

D gene: TRBD2
clone size: NA
V gene: TRBV6-5
J gene: TRBJ2-3
CDR3 DNA: TGTGCCAGCAGCCCACTAGCGGGGTGGACAGATACGCAGTATTTT
CDR3 protein: CASSPLAGWTDTQYF

D gene: TRBD2
clone size: NA
V gene: TRBV25-1
J gene: TRBJ2-5
CDR3 DNA: TGTGCCAGCAGTGCAGCTGCGGGGGGGCCCCACCAAGAGACCCAGTACTTC
CDR3 protein: CASSAAAGGPHQETQYF

D gene: TRBD2
clone size: NA
V gene: TRBV2
J gene: TRBJ2-5
CDR3 DNA: TGTGCCAGCAGTCGGACTAGCGGGGAAGAGACCCAGTACTTC
CDR3 protein: CASSRTSGEETQYF

D gene: TRBD2
clone size: NA
V gene: TRBV27
J gene: TRBJ2-3
CDR3 DNA: TGTGCCAGCAGTTCCCTTTACCAGCGGGGGGGGCGTGATACGCAGTATTTT
CDR3 protein: CASSSLYQRGGRDTQYF

D gene: TRBD1
clone size: NA
V gene: TRBV12-5
J gene: TRBJ2-7
CDR3 DNA: TGTGCTAGTGGTTCCATGCCCGGGACAGGGGCCGAGCAGTACTTC
CDR3 protein: CASGSMPGTGAEQYF

D gene: NA
clone size: NA
V gene: TRBV10-3
J gene: TRBJ1-2
CDR3 DNA: TGTGCCATCAAAGATCGGACACAAGCTAACTATGGCTACACCTTC
CDR3 protein: CAIKDRTQANYGYTF